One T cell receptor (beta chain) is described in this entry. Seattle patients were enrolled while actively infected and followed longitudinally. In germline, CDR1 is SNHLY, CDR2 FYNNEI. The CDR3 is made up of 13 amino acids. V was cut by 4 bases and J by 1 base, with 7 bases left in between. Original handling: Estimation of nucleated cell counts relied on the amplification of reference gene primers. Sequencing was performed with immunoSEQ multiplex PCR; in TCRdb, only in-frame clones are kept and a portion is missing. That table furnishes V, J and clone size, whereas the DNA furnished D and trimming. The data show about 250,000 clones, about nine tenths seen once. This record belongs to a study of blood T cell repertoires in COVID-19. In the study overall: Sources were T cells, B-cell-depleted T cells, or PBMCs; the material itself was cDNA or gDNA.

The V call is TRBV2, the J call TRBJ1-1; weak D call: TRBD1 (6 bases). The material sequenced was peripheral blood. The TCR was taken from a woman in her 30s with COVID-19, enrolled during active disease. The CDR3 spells CASSGQENTEAFF. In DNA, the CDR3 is TGTGCCAGCAGTGGACAGGAGAACACTGAAGCTTTCTTT. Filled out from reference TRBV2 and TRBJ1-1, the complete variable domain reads EPEVTQTPSHQVTQMGQEVILRCVPISNHLYFYWYRQILGQKVEFLVSFYNNEISEKSEIFDDQFSVERPDGSNFTLKIRSTKLEDSAMYFCASSGQENTEAFFGQGTRLTVV.